The 27 T cell receptor beta chains below were found in one sample sequenced in a study of T cell changes during pregnancy in multiple sclerosis (dated by TCRdb to between 2018 and 2021). Receptor libraries were prepared by the immunoSEQ multiplex PCR assay. TCRdb took this table from immuneACCESS and kept in-frame rearrangements with V and J called. Such tables lack part of the clones; where checked against another copy, unresolved V genes explain under half of the gap, and the rest is unexplained. The sample table contains tens of thousands of clones; only one count was recorded for approximately 92% of them. The ten biggest clones cover roughly 0.25% of the sample. This material consisted of CD4+ T cells from peripheral blood mononuclear cells, taken in the third trimester of pregnancy. Receptor source: a female donor with multiple sclerosis, enrolled in a pregnancy study.

V is TRBV27 and J is TRBJ2-7; D ambiguous. The CDR3 runs 13 residues. V lost 5 bases to trimming and J lost 4 bases, with 12 bases between them. Germline loops: CDR1 MNHEY, CDR2 SMNVEV (reference sequence). The CDR3 reads CASSPRRSYEQYF. The CDR3 nucleotides read TGTGCCAGCAGTCCTAGGAGAAGTTACGAGCAGTACTTC.

Only a few counts were recorded for this clone. The chain combines TRBV7-3 with TRBJ1-3; D gene uncertain. The CDR3 contains 11 residues. V was trimmed by 4 bases and J by 7 bases, leaving 5 bases between them. The V gene's germline CDR1 is SGHTA and CDR2 FQGTGA. In DNA, the CDR3 is TGTGCCAGCAGCTCGGGGAACACCATATATTTT. It yields the protein CASSSGNTIYF.

In nucleotides, the CDR3 is TGCGCCAGCAGCCACCTCGTCCCCCGAGGGGGGGCCCCAGATACGCAGTATTTT. It yields the protein CASSHLVPRGGAPDTQYF. The gene calls are TRBV5-1 and TRBJ2-3, with D possibly TRBD2 on 7 matching bases. V was pared by 4 bases and J by 4 bases, with 25 bases between. CDR1 is SGHRS, CDR2 YFSETQ, per germline. The CDR3 extends over 18 amino acids.

V is TRBV18 and J is TRBJ1-3; 7 bases align to TRBD1. V shed 1 base and J 4 bases; nucleotides not matched to a gene: 16. The CDR3 contains 19 residues. Germline-derived CDR1 and CDR2 are KGHSH and LQKENI. CDR3 protein: CASSPLHRQGISTGNTIYF. CDR3 bases: TGTGCCAGCTCACCACTACATCGACAGGGTATCTCTACGGGAAACACCATATATTTT. Full variable domain (outside the CDR3, taken from reference TRBV18 and TRBJ1-3): NAGVMQNPRHLVRRRGQEARLRCSPMKGHSHVYWYRQLPEEGLKFMVYLQKENIIDESGMPKERFSAEFPKEGPSILRIQQVVRGDSAAYFCASSPLHRQGISTGNTIYFGEGSWLTVV.

The V call is TRBV11-2, the J call TRBJ1-2, with D possibly matching TRBD1 (5 bases). Trimming removed 2 bases from V and 6 bases from J, with 10 bases in between. The CDR3 covers 13 residues. The germline gives CDR1 SGHAT, CDR2 FQNNGV. CDR3 nucleotides: TGTGCCAGCAGCTTATGGGGGGTAAATGGCTACACCTTC. Residues: CASSLWGVNGYTF. The full variable domain, in which reference TRBV11-2 and TRBJ1-2 provide the parts outside the CDR3, is EAGVAQSPRYKIIEKRQSVAFWCNPISGHATLYWYQQILGQGPKLLIQFQNNGVVDDSQLPKDRFSAERLKGVDSTLKIQPAKLEDSAVYLCASSLWGVNGYTFGSGTRLTVV.

The V gene is TRBV5-4, the J gene TRBJ1-1, with TRBD1 matching 7 bases. This CDR3 has 14 amino acids. Losses at the gene ends were 2 bases for V and 2 bases for J; bases not matched to a gene: 3. Germline values: CDR1 SGHNT, CDR2 YYREEE (reference sequence). The CDR3 bases are TGTGCCAGCAGCTTCGGGACAGCTAACACTGAAGCTTTCTTT. It codes for CASSFGTANTEAFF.

J is TRBJ1-6 and V is TRBV27; D remains ambiguous. CDR3 length equals 16 residues. Trimming removed 6 bases from V and 0 bases from J, with 12 bases in between. The germline V gene has CDR1 MNHEY and CDR2 SMNVEV (reference sequence). The CDR3: CASSRISSSYNSPLHF. The DNA of the CDR3 is TGTGCCAGCAGCCGAATCTCTAGCTCCTATAATTCACCCCTCCACTTT.

The rearrangement joins TRBV18 to TRBJ1-2, with 10 bases identical to TRBD1. Germline-derived CDR1 and CDR2 are KGHSH and LQKENI. This CDR3 is built from 16 residues. The ends lost 5 bases at V and 4 bases at J; junction bases unmatched: 10. The CDR3 protein is CASSSTGGESTYGYTF. CDR3 coding DNA: TGTGCCAGCTCATCGACAGGGGGCGAAAGCACCTATGGCTACACCTTC. Full variable domain (remainder filled in from reference TRBV18 and TRBJ1-2): NAGVMQNPRHLVRRRGQEARLRCSPMKGHSHVYWYRQLPEEGLKFMVYLQKENIIDESGMPKERFSAEFPKEGPSILRIQQVVRGDSAAYFCASSSTGGESTYGYTFGSGTRLTVV.

V is TRBV19 and J is TRBJ2-1; TRBD2 matches at 8 bases. Germline assignment: CDR1 LNHDA and CDR2 SQIVND (reference sequence). This CDR3 is built from 14 residues. Trimming at V came to 8 bases and at J to 1 base, leaving 4 bases not matched to a gene. CDR3 loop: CASRGLVSYNEQFF. DNA of the CDR3: TGTGCCAGTCGGGGACTAGTTTCCTACAATGAGCAGTTCTTC.

The chain couples TRBV2 to TRBJ2-5, with 11 bases aligning to TRBD2. The junction had 4 bases not matched to a gene; V was cut back by 5 bases and J by 2 bases. CDR3 size: 15 residues. Germline V lookup: CDR1 SNHLY, CDR2 FYNNEI. CDR3 residues: CASSLGLAEQETQYF. As DNA, the CDR3 is TGTGCCAGCAGTCTGGGACTAGCGGAACAAGAGACCCAGTACTTC. Supplemented by reference TRBV2 and TRBJ2-5, the full variable domain reads EPEVTQTPSHQVTQMGQEVILRCVPISNHLYFYWYRQILGQKVEFLVSFYNNEISEKSEIFDDQFSVERPDGSNFTLKIRSTKLEDSAMYFCASSLGLAEQETQYFGPGTRLLVL.

The chain is built from TRBV28 and TRBJ2-1; 12 bases align to TRBD2. Germline loops: CDR1 MDHEN, CDR2 SYDVKM. The CDR3 sequence is 15 residues long. V gave up 4 bases and J gave up 5 bases; unmatched junction bases: 3. CDR3 nucleotide sequence: TGTGCCAGCAGTTCACCTAGCGGGAGGGACAATGAGCAGTTCTTC. This sequence encodes CASSSPSGRDNEQFF.

V is TRBV5-1 and J is TRBJ2-3, with a possible D match to TRBD1 (6 bases). Germline values: CDR1 SGHRS, CDR2 YFSETQ. The CDR3 covers 14 residues. Trimming left V 3 bases short and J 4 bases short, with 12 bases between. The CDR3 coding sequence is TGCGCCAGCAGCTCGTACTCAGGGGCAGATACGCAGTATTTT. It is translated as CASSSYSGADTQYF.

The J gene is TRBJ2-5, the V gene TRBV2; D gene uncertain. CDR3 length equals 15 residues. The V gene's germline CDR1 is SNHLY and CDR2 FYNNEI. V lost 8 bases to trimming and J lost 1 base, with 17 bases between them. The CDR3 spells CASSLPAGFQETQYF. DNA for the CDR3: TGTGCCAGCTCCCTTCCCGCCGGTTTCCAAGAGACCCAGTACTTC.

The rearrangement uses TRBV10-3 and TRBJ2-5, with 7 positions matching TRBD2. The V and J ends lost 4 bases and 5 bases, in that order; junction bases with no gene match: 4. The CDR3 totals 13 residues. Germline V gene data show CDR1 as ENHRY and CDR2 as SYGVKD. The chain's CDR3 is CAISGGTMETQYF. DNA for the CDR3: TGTGCCATCAGTGGCGGGACTATGGAGACCCAGTACTTC.

The genes are TRBV25-1 and TRBJ1-2, with D possibly being TRBD1 (5 bases). CDR1 and CDR2 (germline): MGHDK, SYGVNS. Trimming shortened V by 3 bases and J by 5 bases, and 13 bases separated the two germline ends. The CDR3 length is 14 residues. In DNA form, the CDR3 reads TGTGCCAGCAGTGATCCGGACATAACGTATGGCTACACCTTC. As protein: CASSDPDITYGYTF.

This chain joins TRBV5-4 and TRBJ2-3, with D maybe TRBD1 (5 bases). Trimming stripped 4 bases from V and 0 bases from J, with 18 bases between. This CDR3 spans 17 amino acids. Germline assignment: CDR1 SGHNT and CDR2 YYREEE (reference sequence). In DNA form, the CDR3 reads TGTGCCAGCAGCCCTGAAGCAGGGTTTGTTAGCACAGATACGCAGTATTTT. Protein sequence: CASSPEAGFVSTDTQYF. Filled out from reference TRBV5-4 and TRBJ2-3, the complete variable domain reads ETGVTQSPTHLIKTRGQQVTLRCSSQSGHNTVSWYQQALGQGPQFIFQYYREEENGRGNFPPRFSGLQFPNYSSELNVNALELDDSALYLCASSPEAGFVSTDTQYFGPGTRLTVL.

This sequence joins TRBV6-6 and TRBJ2-5; D is undetermined. Trimming pared 0 bases from V and 5 bases from J, leaving 10 bases between. The length of the CDR3 is 14 residues. CDR1 is MNHNY and CDR2 is SVGAGI in the germline V gene (reference sequence). In DNA form, the CDR3 reads TGTGCCAGCAGTTACTCGCCGCCCGGGGAGACCCAGTACTTC. Encoded protein: CASSYSPPGETQYF.

V usage is TRBV18 and J usage is TRBJ2-2, with D perhaps matching TRBD1 (6 bases). The V end was cut by 4 bases, the J end by 4 bases, with 16 bases between. Germline V gene sequence: CDR1 KGHSH, CDR2 LQKENI. The CDR3 extends over 16 amino acids. CDR3 residues: CASSLSTGQRTGELFF. The CDR3, as DNA: TGTGCCAGCTCACTATCCACTGGACAGCGCACCGGGGAGCTGTTTTTT.

This sequence joins TRBV5-1 and TRBJ2-1; 10 positions match TRBD2. Germline V CDR1 and CDR2: SGHRS, YFSETQ. The CDR3 runs 16 residues. Trimming cost V 4 bases and J 4 bases; bases outside gene matches: 8. Written as DNA, the CDR3 is TGCGCCAGCAGCCTACTCACTAGCGGGACTTACAATGAGCAGTTCTTC. Translating gives CASSLLTSGTYNEQFF.

The chain is built from TRBV5-6 and TRBJ2-3; D is perhaps TRBD2 (6 bases). This CDR3 is built from 13 residues. V lost 2 bases, J lost 9 bases, and 13 bases lay in between. Germline CDR1 reads SGHDT; CDR2 reads YYEEEE. The CDR3 here is CASSFRETGTQYF. The CDR3, as DNA: TGTGCCAGCAGCTTCCGGGAGACTGGCACGCAGTATTTT.

The gene calls are TRBV5-4 and TRBJ2-2, with no clear D. Deletions cut 4 bases from V and 2 bases from J, with 3 bases between. Germline V gene lookup returns CDR1 SGHNT and CDR2 YYREEE (reference sequence). The CDR3 contains 12 residues. CDR3 protein: CASSVNTGELFF. As DNA, the CDR3 is TGTGCCAGCAGCGTAAACACCGGGGAGCTGTTTTTT.

This chain connects TRBV10-2 to TRBJ2-7; TRBD2 might be the D (6 bases). V shed 2 bases and J shed 5 bases, with 19 bases lying between them. Germline CDR1 is WSHSY and CDR2 is SAAADI. The CDR3 covers 16 residues. The CDR3 coding sequence is TGCGCCAGCAGTGAGCGGACGGGGGTTGGGTACCACGAGCAGTACTTC. Translation: CASSERTGVGYHEQYF.

The rearrangement links TRBV7-8 to TRBJ1-3; weak D call: TRBD1 (5 bases). V was trimmed by 4 bases and J by 4 bases, leaving 11 bases between them. Germline CDR1 is SGHVS and CDR2 is FQNEAQ. The CDR3 sequence is 14 residues long. CDR3 region: CASSWTPIGNTIYF. DNA for the CDR3: TGTGCCAGCAGCTGGACACCGATCGGAAACACCATATATTTT.

V and J are TRBV28 and TRBJ1-5; the D is unclear. V shed 6 bases and J shed 0 bases, with 15 bases lying between them. The V gene's germline CDR1 is MDHEN and CDR2 SYDVKM. This CDR3 contains 16 residues. This CDR3 reads CASRTTPTVSNQPQHF. The CDR3 coding sequence is TGTGCCAGCAGGACAACACCGACCGTTAGCAATCAGCCCCAGCATTTT.

The V call is TRBV30, the J call TRBJ1-2; a possible D gene is TRBD1 (6 bases). V was shortened by 6 bases and J by 7 bases, with 15 bases between the two germline ends. Germline V gene lookup returns CDR1 GTSNPN and CDR2 SVGIG (reference sequence). This CDR3 spans 12 amino acids. For the CDR3, the DNA is TGTGCCTGTGCCTTAAGAGGGGGTGGCTACACCTTC. Its protein is CACALRGGGYTF. Looking up the rest from reference TRBV30 and TRBJ1-2 gives the full variable domain: SQTIHQWPATLVQPVGSPLSLECTVEGTSNPNLYWYRQAAGRGLQLLFYSVGIGQISSEVPQNLSASRPQDRQFILSSKKLLLSDSGFYLCACALRGGGYTFGSGTRLTVV.

This clone has a single count. The chain uses TRBV5-1 and TRBJ2-5, with TRBD1 matching 8 bases. The end of the DNA is better explained by TRBJ2-7, so the J call may be wrong. CDR1 is SGHRS and CDR2 is YFSETQ in the germline V gene. CDR3 size: 15 residues. CDR3 sequence reads: CASSLADREVDEQYF. Written as DNA, the CDR3 is TGCGCCAGCAGCTTGGCGGACAGGGAAGTTGACGAGCAGTACTTC.

This chain joins TRBV9 and TRBJ1-2; 7 bases line up with TRBD1. The germline gives CDR1 SGDLS, CDR2 YYNGEE. The CDR3 runs to 12 residues. J lost 8 bases, V lost 3 bases, and 4 bases had no gene match. In DNA form, the CDR3 reads TGTGCCAGCAGCGGGACAGGTCGGGGCTACACCTTC. Its protein is CASSGTGRGYTF.